This T cell receptor beta chain was found in a study of blood T cell repertoires in COVID-19. Across the study: Spain, Italy and the United States supplied samples that represented acute and convalescent COVID-19. The cDNA or gDNA used as material had been derived from T cells, B-cell-depleted T cells, or PBMCs.

In the original processing: Amplification with reference gene primers provided the estimates of nucleated cell counts. Assay: immunoSEQ multiplex PCR; the TCRdb copy retains only in-frame clones and omits some. V, J and clone size derive from that table, while D and trimming were established from the DNA sequence. The table shows 270,000 or so clones, with approximately 81% occurring only once. After removal of 6 bases from V and 0 bases from J, the junction contained 6 bases not matched to a gene. The CDR3 loop spans 15 amino acids. The V gene's germline CDR1 is MNHEY and CDR2 SVGAGI. This clone appeared once.

The chain recombines TRBV6-5 with TRBJ2-3, with 7 bases lining up with TRBD2. The sample consisted of peripheral blood. This sequence originates from a woman aged 18-29 years with acute or convalescent COVID-19. The CDR3 here is CASSSLAASTDTQYF. The CDR3 DNA follows: TGTGCCAGCAGCTCGCTAGCGGCTAGCACAGATACGCAGTATTTT.